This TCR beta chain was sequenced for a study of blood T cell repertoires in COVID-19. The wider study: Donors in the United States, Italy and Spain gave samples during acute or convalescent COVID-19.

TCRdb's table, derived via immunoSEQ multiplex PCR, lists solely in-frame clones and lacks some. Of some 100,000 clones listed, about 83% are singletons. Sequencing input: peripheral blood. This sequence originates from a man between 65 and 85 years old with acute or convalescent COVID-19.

This CDR3 reads CASSETGVNYGYTF. The DNA of the CDR3 is TGTGCCAGCAGTGAGACAGGCGTTAACTATGGCTACACCTTC. The chain uses TRBV2 and TRBJ1-2; weak D call: TRBD1 (6 bases). Germline V gene data show CDR1 as SNHLY and CDR2 as FYNNEI. The ends were cut back, 3 bases at V and 1 base at J, with 9 bases in the middle. CDR3 length equals 14 residues.